The 7 T cell receptor beta chains presented below share a single source sample, sequenced in a study of T cells after yellow fever vaccination. MiXCR, run by TCRdb on the 5' RACE reads, gives a single entry per CDR3 protein. There are fewer than 90,000 distinct CDR3 sequences in the sample; roughly 7.4% occur only once, and roughly 33% lies in the top ten. The sample here was CD8+ T cells sorted from PBMCs, taken around 5 days after the first yellow fever vaccination. The receptors shown here come from a young man who received the YFV17D yellow fever vaccine.

The table lists this clonotype with many counts. The rearrangement joins TRBV7-3 to TRBJ2-1; unclear D gene. The V gene's germline CDR1 is SGHTA and CDR2 FQGTGA. The CDR3 sequence is 15 residues long. V dropped 5 bases and J dropped 4 bases, with 15 bases sitting between them. The CDR3 coding sequence is TGTGCCAGCAGCCTTTACTCGGGCGGTTACAATGAGCAGTTCTTC. Residues: CASSLYSGGYNEQFF.

This clonotype was observed a few times. The CDR3, as DNA: TGCGCCAGCAGCTTGTTTGGGGGTTCCGTTGAAGCTTTCTTT. As protein: CASSLFGGSVEAFF. V is TRBV5-1 and J is TRBJ1-1; tentative D call: TRBD1 (5 bases). There are 14 residues in the CDR3. V was shortened by 1 base and J by 7 bases, with 14 bases between the two germline ends. Germline V gene lookup returns CDR1 SGHRS and CDR2 YFSETQ.

This clonotype was seen a handful of times. The rearrangement links TRBV7-8 to TRBJ1-5; D ambiguous. V was cut by 2 bases and J by 5 bases, with 10 bases left in between. The CDR3 length is 14 residues. CDR1 SGHVS and CDR2 FQNEAQ come from the germline V gene. The CDR3 loop is CASSLNSYDQPQHF. The CDR3 region has the DNA TGTGCCAGCAGCTTAAATAGTTATGATCAGCCCCAGCATTTT.

This clonotype was recorded at least ten times. The rearrangement uses TRBV4-3 and TRBJ2-1; D may be TRBD1 (5 bases). This CDR3 comprises 14 residues. Germline CDR1 reads LGHNA; CDR2 reads YSLEER. The V end was cut by 5 bases, the J end by 7 bases, with 15 bases between. This CDR3 is CASSMWGELNEQFF. CDR3 nucleotide sequence: TGCGCCAGCAGCATGTGGGGCGAGCTGAATGAGCAGTTCTTC.

This clonotype was observed a handful of times. This chain links TRBV4-1 with TRBJ1-5, with D hard to call. The length of the CDR3 is 14 residues. V was clipped by 5 bases and J by 2 bases, with 10 bases between them. The germline gives CDR1 MGHRA, CDR2 YSYEKL. CDR3 region: CASSTFAGNQPQHF. The CDR3 DNA is TGCGCCAGCAGCACATTTGCGGGCAATCAGCCCCAGCATTTT.

This clonotype was seen a few times. The rearrangement joins TRBV7-9 to TRBJ2-1, with a tentative D call TRBD2 (5 bases). Germline CDR1 SEHNR, CDR2 FQNEAQ (reference sequence). The CDR3 is made up of 16 amino acids. The germline V and J ends were trimmed by 5 bases and 2 bases, with 16 bases remaining between them. CDR3 nucleotide sequence: TGTGCCAGCAGCCCCGAACGAGGGCGAACCTACAATGAGCAGTTCTTC. Its translation is CASSPERGRTYNEQFF.

This clonotype was recorded a few times. V gene TRBV4-1 combines with J gene TRBJ1-1; D not certain. Germline CDR1 MGHRA, CDR2 YSYEKL. This CDR3 spans 17 amino acids. V was cut by 0 bases and J by 0 bases, with 14 bases left in between. CDR3 nucleotide sequence: TGCGCCAGCAGCCAAGACCCCCTGGCAGGCTTGAACACTGAAGCTTTCTTT. It codes for CASSQDPLAGLNTEAFF.